The 7 T cell receptor beta chains in this list originate from one sample, sequenced in a study of blood T cell repertoires in COVID-19. Generated by immunoSEQ multiplex PCR, the TCRdb table keeps only in-frame clones and is missing some. The sample contains over 100,000 clones, 60% to 75% of which appear only once. The sequenced sample consisted of peripheral blood. The receptor source for this set is a woman between 65 and 79 years old with acute or convalescent COVID-19.

The chain uses TRBV24-1 and TRBJ2-2, with TRBD1 matching 8 bases. The CDR3 is 15 amino acids. J lost 1 base, V lost 9 bases, and 6 bases had no gene match. Per germline, CDR1 KGHDR and CDR2 SFDVKD. CDR3 DNA sequence: TGTGCCACCGGAACAGGGGGATGGAACACCGGGGAGCTGTTTTTT. Protein sequence: CATGTGGWNTGELFF.

The rearrangement uses TRBV6-1 and TRBJ1-4, with 9 bases matching TRBD1. The germline CDR1 and CDR2 sequences are MNHNS and SASEGT. The CDR3 is 17 amino acids. J was trimmed by 1 base and V by 4 bases; bases with no gene match: 7. The CDR3 DNA follows: TGTGCCAGCAGTGGCAACCCGGGACAGGGAACTAATGAAAAACTGTTTTTT. As protein: CASSGNPGQGTNEKLFF.

The CDR3 DNA is TGTGCCACCAGCAACCGGGTTATTACTAATGAAAAACTGTTTTTT. The encoded protein is CATSNRVITNEKLFF. The V call is TRBV15, the J call TRBJ1-4; D is uncertain. The germline V gene has CDR1 LNHNV and CDR2 YYDKDF (reference sequence). The CDR3 sequence is 15 residues long. V was shortened by 4 bases and J by 2 bases, with 11 bases between the two germline ends.

The chain uses TRBV4-2 and TRBJ2-4, with 7 bases fitting TRBD2. Germline CDR1 is LGHNA and CDR2 is YNFKEQ. The CDR3 loop spans 19 amino acids. The J segment lost 5 bases and the V segment lost 0 bases, leaving 16 bases of the junction unmatched. As DNA, the CDR3 is TGTGCCAGCAGCCAAGAAGTTTTGGGGGGGAAGAGAGGCCAAAACATTCAGTACTTC. This encodes CASSQEVLGGKRGQNIQYF.

This chain joins TRBV18 and TRBJ1-4; no definite D call. Deletions cut 6 bases from V and 6 bases from J, with 14 bases between. Germline CDR1 reads KGHSH; CDR2 reads LQKENI. The CDR3 is made up of 14 amino acids. This CDR3 is CASSLTTADEKLFF. The DNA for the CDR3 is TGTGCCAGCTCCCTCACAACGGCGGATGAAAAACTGTTTTTT.

The V call is TRBV6-2 or TRBV6-3, the J call TRBJ1-2, with D possibly matching TRBD1 (5 bases). Germline values: CDR1 MNHEY, CDR2 SVGEGT. Trimming shortened V by 5 bases and J by 7 bases, and 11 bases separated the two germline ends. This CDR3 has 12 amino acids. As DNA, the CDR3 is TGTGCCAGCAGTACCCCAGGGCTTGGCTACACCTTC. Translating gives CASSTPGLGYTF.

The chain has TRBV27 and TRBJ1-2; 9 positions agree with TRBD1. The J segment lost 8 bases and the V segment lost 5 bases, leaving 9 bases of the junction unmatched. This CDR3 has 14 residues. Looked up from germline, CDR1 is MNHEY and CDR2 is SMNVEV (reference sequence). In nucleotides, the CDR3 is TGTGCCAGCAGTACGGACAGGGGCGGGAGGGGCTACACCTTC. As protein: CASSTDRGGRGYTF.